These 32 T cell receptor beta chains came from one sample sequenced in a study of naive and memory T cell subsets. An equimolar mix of two oligonucleotides served as the beta constant-region primer for TRBC1 and TRBC2. The ligated cDNA underwent four PCR rounds using SP2 and nested alpha and beta constant-region primers. TCRdb reanalysed the UMI-ligation and nested PCR reads using MiXCR and keeps one entry per CDR3 protein. The sample has 95,000 to 150,000 distinct CDR3 sequences; about 36% are singletons. Material: central memory CD4+ T cells from blood. These receptors originate from a human donor in good health.

The genes are TRBV4-1 and TRBJ2-2; D is undetermined. V was shortened by 0 bases and J by 9 bases, with 8 bases between the two germline ends. Germline values: CDR1 MGHRA, CDR2 YSYEKL. The CDR3 is 13 amino acids. CDR3 protein: CASSQENVRELFF. The CDR3, as DNA: TGCGCCAGCAGCCAAGAAAACGTCAGGGAGCTGTTTTTT.

This chain uses TRBV28 with TRBJ2-7, with D hard to call. CDR3 length equals 13 residues. With 7 bases removed from V and 7 bases from J, the gap between germline ends came to 17 bases. From germline, CDR1 is MDHEN and CDR2 SYDVKM. This chain's CDR3 is CASKKSSGTEQYF. CDR3 DNA: TGTGCCAGCAAAAAATCGTCGGGTACTGAGCAGTACTTC.

This clonotype occurred a few times. V usage is TRBV12-3 or TRBV12-4 and J usage is TRBJ1-1, with a tentative D call TRBD1 (6 bases). V dropped 6 bases and J dropped 10 bases, with 15 bases sitting between them. The CDR3 is 12 amino acids. The CDR3 nucleotides read TGTGCCAGCAGCGTGACAGGTCTCCGAGCTTTCTTT. It codes for CASSVTGLRAFF.

V is TRBV7-2 and J is TRBJ2-2, with a possible D match to TRBD1 (6 bases). The CDR3 contains 17 residues. Trimming shortened V by 1 base and J by 8 bases, and 20 bases separated the two germline ends. The germline V gene has CDR1 SGHTA and CDR2 FQGNSA. As DNA, the CDR3 is TGTGCCAGCAGCTTAGGGGGGCCGTCGCCAAGAGGAGGGGAGCTGTTTTTT. Translated: CASSLGGPSPRGGELFF.

This clonotype was observed at least ten times. The J gene is TRBJ2-7, the V gene TRBV6-5; 10 bases line up with TRBD2. V lost 6 bases, J lost 0 bases, and 8 bases stayed unmatched. CDR3 length equals 16 residues. CDR1 is MNHEY, CDR2 SVGAGI, per germline. This CDR3 is CASRLTTSGISYEQYF. In DNA form, the CDR3 reads TGTGCCAGCAGGCTCACCACTAGCGGGATCTCCTACGAGCAGTACTTC.

CDR3 nucleotide sequence: TGTGCCAGCAGCCTATCGGACAGAAACCCCACAGATACGCAGTATTTT. Residues: CASSLSDRNPTDTQYF. The chain is built from TRBV3-1 and TRBJ2-3; tentative D call: TRBD1 (6 bases). Trimming stripped 4 bases from V and 2 bases from J, with 16 bases between. Germline CDR1 reads LGHDT; CDR2 reads YNNKEL (reference sequence). The CDR3 runs to 16 residues.

This clonotype occurred a few times. In DNA form, the CDR3 reads TGTGCCACCAGTGATTCCATGGACAGGGATGGCAAAAACATTCAGTACTTC. It encodes CATSDSMDRDGKNIQYF. The chain couples TRBV24-1 to TRBJ2-4, with 8 bases aligning to TRBD1. Trimming at V came to 2 bases and at J to 3 bases, leaving 8 bases not matched to a gene. CDR3 size: 17 residues. Germline loops: CDR1 KGHDR, CDR2 SFDVKD.

This clonotype was found a few times. V gene TRBV20-1 combines with J gene TRBJ2-3; D is unclear. The ends were cut back, 7 bases at V and 3 bases at J, with 17 bases in the middle. CDR3 size: 14 residues. The germline gives CDR1 DFQATT, CDR2 SNEGSKA (reference sequence). Here the CDR3 DNA reads TGCAGTGTCGATCGCAGTAGTATGACAGATACGCAGTATTTT. Protein product: CSVDRSSMTDTQYF.

Only a few counts were recorded for this clonotype. The CDR3 DNA is TGCAGTGCCCCCCGGGGGGAAGCGGCCAAAAACATTCAGTACTTC. It codes for CSAPRGEAAKNIQYF. V usage is TRBV20-1 and J usage is TRBJ2-4; 7 positions agree with TRBD2. The CDR3 has 15 residues. From germline, CDR1 is DFQATT and CDR2 SNEGSKA (reference sequence). J lost 1 base, V lost 6 bases, and 9 bases had no gene match.

The chain combines TRBV27 with TRBJ2-5; no clear D. Germline loops: CDR1 MNHEY, CDR2 SMNVEV (reference sequence). Trimming took off 0 bases at V and 4 bases at J, with 6 bases between the two ends. The CDR3 is made up of 13 amino acids. The DNA of the CDR3 is TGTGCCAGCAGTTTATCGGCAGGAGAGACCCAGTACTTC. It yields the protein CASSLSAGETQYF.

The sample holds many counts of this clonotype. The rearrangement links TRBV3-1 to TRBJ1-2; TRBD1 is a possible D gene (6 bases). V was cut by 3 bases and J by 7 bases, with 12 bases left in between. The germline V gene has CDR1 LGHDT and CDR2 YNNKEL (reference sequence). The CDR3 is made up of 13 amino acids. The CDR3 nucleotides are TGTGCCAGCAGCCAGGACAGAAGTCGTGGCTACACCTTC. Its protein product is CASSQDRSRGYTF.

The chain links TRBV6-6 to TRBJ1-5; 9 bases are a match to TRBD1. CDR3 length equals 18 residues. Per germline, CDR1 MNHNY and CDR2 SVGAGI (reference sequence). J gave up 5 bases and V 0 bases, and 11 bases lay outside the gene matches. DNA for the CDR3: TGTGCCAGCAGTTACTCACTTGGGGGCACAGGGGGCGATCAGCCCCAGCATTTT. Protein product: CASSYSLGGTGGDQPQHF.

This chain joins TRBV5-6 and TRBJ2-7; 8 positions match TRBD1. The CDR3 loop spans 15 amino acids. Germline assignment: CDR1 SGHDT and CDR2 YYEEEE. Trimming cost V 4 bases and J 9 bases; bases outside gene matches: 15. CDR3 protein: CASSPSDRVLRVQYF. The CDR3 coding sequence is TGTGCCAGCAGCCCGTCGGACAGGGTTTTACGAGTGCAGTACTTC.

This chain links TRBV7-1 with TRBJ2-2; 7 nucleotides match TRBD2. TRBV7-1 is annotated as an ORF whose role is uncertain. The CDR3 length is 18 residues. V lost 6 bases to trimming and J lost 3 bases; unmatched junction nucleotides: 16. The CDR3 sequence is CASSSHDIAGRDTGELFF. As DNA, the CDR3 is TGTGCCAGCAGTTCACACGACATTGCAGGGAGGGACACCGGGGAGCTGTTTTTT.

This clonotype was picked up one time. V is TRBV29-1 and J is TRBJ1-3; unclear D gene. The V end was cut by 7 bases, the J end by 0 bases, with 7 bases between. The CDR3 covers 12 residues. Per the germline V gene, CDR1 is SQVTM and CDR2 is ANQGSEA. In nucleotides, the CDR3 is TGCAGCGAGAGGCCCTCTGGAAACACCATATATTTT. This sequence encodes CSERPSGNTIYF.

This clonotype was counted many times. The rearrangement joins TRBV7-6 to TRBJ2-1; either TRBD1 or TRBD2 may fit D (5 bases each). V was trimmed by 5 bases and J by 0 bases, leaving 14 bases between them. From germline, CDR1 is SGHVS and CDR2 FNYEAQ. The CDR3 runs to 16 residues. The CDR3 loop is CASSPITGLSYNEQFF. As DNA, the CDR3 is TGTGCCAGCAGCCCGATTACAGGACTCTCCTACAATGAGCAGTTCTTC.

This clonotype was recorded many times. This chain joins TRBV2 and TRBJ1-2; 12 nucleotides agree with TRBD1. The J segment lost 3 bases and the V segment lost 5 bases, leaving 7 bases of the junction unmatched. The CDR3 extends over 16 amino acids. CDR1 is SNHLY and CDR2 is FYNNEI in the germline V gene. CDR3 in amino acids: CASSSGTGGVDYGYTF. In DNA, the CDR3 is TGTGCCAGCAGTTCCGGGACAGGGGGCGTCGACTATGGCTACACCTTC.

The chain joins TRBV7-6 to TRBJ2-7; D is possibly TRBD2 (5 bases). Germline V lookup: CDR1 SGHVS, CDR2 FNYEAQ. This CDR3 has 14 residues. With 3 bases removed from V and 5 bases from J, the gap between germline ends came to 14 bases. CDR3 sequence (DNA): TGTGCCAGCAGCTTGGACTGGATTTCCAACGAGCAGTACTTC. Residues: CASSLDWISNEQYF.

This sequence joins TRBV3-1 and TRBJ2-7; 8 bases fit TRBD2. This CDR3 contains 16 residues. V shed 0 bases, J shed 0 bases, and the junction held 4 bases outside the gene matches. Germline CDR1 and CDR2: LGHDT and YNNKEL (reference sequence). The CDR3 DNA reads as TGTGCCAGCAGCCAAGATTCGGGGGGGAGCTCCTACGAGCAGTACTTC. Amino acid sequence: CASSQDSGGSSYEQYF.

This chain links TRBV5-1 with TRBJ2-7; possibly TRBD2 for D (5 bases). There are 15 residues in the CDR3. The germline V gene encodes CDR1 SGHRS and CDR2 YFSETQ. V dropped 0 bases and J dropped 2 bases, with 12 bases sitting between them. DNA for the CDR3: TGCGCCAGCAGCTTGGTGGCGCCGGGGACCTACGAGCAGTACTTC. It specifies CASSLVAPGTYEQYF.

The V gene is TRBV7-2, the J gene TRBJ2-1; maybe TRBD2 (6 bases). V dropped 3 bases and J dropped 7 bases, with 13 bases sitting between them. CDR3 length equals 14 residues. Germline CDR1 SGHTA, CDR2 FQGNSA. The CDR3 protein is CASSLVVRGNEQFF. The CDR3 DNA sequence: TGTGCCAGCAGCTTGGTCGTCCGGGGGAATGAGCAGTTCTTC.

The CDR3 coding sequence is TGTGCCACCAGCAGAGCTCTCCCAATCCCGGGACAGGGATTTGAAAAACTGTTTTTT. It encodes CATSRALPIPGQGFEKLFF. V gene TRBV15 combines with J gene TRBJ1-4; 9 bases are a match to TRBD1. With 1 base clipped from V and 7 bases from J, the junction kept 16 bases outside the gene matches. Germline V lookup: CDR1 LNHNV, CDR2 YYDKDF (reference sequence). The CDR3 is 19 amino acids.

The rearrangement joins TRBV7-8 to TRBJ2-1, with 10 bases that match TRBD2. Looked up from germline, CDR1 is SGHVS and CDR2 is FQNEAQ. J lost 4 bases, V lost 3 bases, and 6 bases had no gene match. The CDR3 is 16 amino acids. This CDR3 reads CASSFTPGLAYNEQFF. CDR3 nucleotides: TGTGCCAGCAGCTTTACGCCGGGACTAGCGTACAATGAGCAGTTCTTC.

The table lists this clonotype with a few counts. The chain employs TRBV20-1 and TRBJ2-5; TRBD2 is a possible D gene (6 bases). The CDR3 runs to 13 residues. From germline, CDR1 is DFQATT and CDR2 SNEGSKA (reference sequence). V lost 4 bases and J 3 bases, leaving 12 bases between the germline ends. The CDR3 coding sequence is TGCAGTGCTAAGGTTGGAGGGAAAGAGACCCAGTACTTC. It yields the protein CSAKVGGKETQYF.

The gene calls are TRBV12-3 or TRBV12-4 and TRBJ2-3, with D perhaps given as TRBD1 or TRBD2 (6 bases each). The CDR3 has 13 residues. V dropped 5 bases and J dropped 4 bases, with 10 bases sitting between them. Here the CDR3 reads CASSPRGADTQYF. DNA of the CDR3: TGTGCCAGCAGTCCGAGGGGGGCAGATACGCAGTATTTT.

The CDR3 nucleotides read TGCAGCGTTGAAGATCGGGGACTAGCGGGAGGGCCCGCCTACAATGAGCAGTTCTTC. This translates into CSVEDRGLAGGPAYNEQFF. The chain links TRBV29-1 to TRBJ2-1; TRBD2 aligns across 16 bases. The CDR3 sequence is 19 residues long. From germline, CDR1 is SQVTM and CDR2 ANQGSEA. Trimming removed 0 bases from V and 2 bases from J; junction bases left unmatched: 7.

This clonotype was observed a few times. The chain employs TRBV7-2 and TRBJ2-1; D is ambiguous. Between the trimmed V and J ends, which lost 4 bases and 7 bases, there was a span of 8 bases. This CDR3 spans 12 amino acids. From germline, CDR1 is SGHTA and CDR2 FQGNSA. The CDR3 nucleotides read TGTGCCAGCAGCTCCGGGCCAAATGAGCAGTTCTTC. Translating it yields CASSSGPNEQFF. Drawing the rest from reference TRBV7-2 and TRBJ2-1, the complete variable domain is GAGVSQSPSNKVTEKGKDVELRCDPISGHTALYWYRQSLGQGLEFLIYFQGNSAPDKSGLPSDRFSAERTGGSVSTLTIQRTQQEDSAVYLCASSSGPNEQFFGPGTRLTVL.

This clonotype has more than one count but fewer than ten. The chain links TRBV28 to TRBJ2-7; the D gene could be TRBD1 or TRBD2 (5 bases each). The V gene's germline CDR1 is MDHEN and CDR2 SYDVKM. This CDR3 spans 10 amino acids. Trimming cost V 5 bases and J 12 bases, with 11 bases left between them. CDR3 in amino acids: CASSKAGTYF. The CDR3 DNA reads as TGTGCCAGCAGTAAAGCCGGGACGTACTTC.

This clonotype came up many times. The rearrangement uses TRBV4-1 and TRBJ2-7, with D hard to call. CDR3 length equals 16 residues. CDR1 MGHRA and CDR2 YSYEKL come from the germline V gene. V was cut by 1 base and J by 6 bases, with 19 bases left in between. CDR3 bases: TGCGCCAGCAGCCAAGTTGATATGCTGGCGTTTGGCGAGCAGTACTTC. Protein sequence: CASSQVDMLAFGEQYF.

The chain uses TRBV5-1 and TRBJ2-7; weak D call: TRBD1 (5 bases). The germline CDR1 and CDR2 sequences are SGHRS and YFSETQ. This CDR3 contains 14 residues. Trimming pared 0 bases from V and 2 bases from J, leaving 9 bases between. The CDR3 reads CASSLVTATYEQYF. DNA for the CDR3: TGCGCCAGCAGCTTGGTGACAGCCACCTACGAGCAGTACTTC.

This chain connects TRBV20-1 to TRBJ2-7; the D gene is possibly TRBD2 (5 bases). The CDR3 length is 16 residues. Germline CDR1 DFQATT, CDR2 SNEGSKA (reference sequence). V shed 3 bases and J shed 3 bases, with 21 bases lying between them. The DNA for the CDR3 is TGCAGTGCTAGTGACGCCCTCGGGAAGATCGTCTACGAGCAGTACTTC. The encoded protein is CSASDALGKIVYEQYF.

At least ten counts were recorded for this clonotype. The chain couples TRBV10-3 to TRBJ1-4; 8 nucleotides match TRBD1. The CDR3 extends over 16 amino acids. V was pared by 4 bases and J by 6 bases, with 10 bases of the junction left unmatched. The germline gives CDR1 ENHRY, CDR2 SYGVKD. In DNA, the CDR3 is TGTGCCATCAGTGCTGGAAAGGACAGGGTATATGAAAAACTGTTTTTT. It codes for CAISAGKDRVYEKLFF.